These 13 T cell receptor beta chains originate from one sample sequenced in a study of blood T cells in healthy people across ages. A second about 6 to 11 cycle PCR used barcoded and J-beta primers. A single record per CDR3 protein comes from TCRdb applying MiXCR to the 5' RACE reads. The data hold 600,000 to 900,000 distinct CDR3 sequences, with under 30% observed a single time. These same records also appear under a second study, on T cells of mothers and their children.

The sequenced sample consisted of blood. The receptors here all came from a boy younger than 18 in good health.

This clonotype was found once. The V gene is TRBV10-3, the J gene TRBJ2-5; D gene unclear. The assigned J gene may be wrong: the sequence end matches TRBJ2-1 better. CDR3 length: 14 residues. Germline V gene sequence: CDR1 ENHRY, CDR2 SYGVKD. The CDR3 DNA reads as TGTGCCGTTAACGGGCTCGACGATTTCAATGAGCAGTTCTTC. This gives the protein CAVNGLDDFNEQFF.

This clonotype was seen a few times. The chain uses TRBV14 and TRBJ1-6; 7 bases are a match to TRBD1. CDR1 SGHDN and CDR2 FVKESK come from the germline V gene. Trimming removed 5 bases from V and 10 bases from J; junction bases left unmatched: 5. There are 13 residues in the CDR3. This CDR3 is CASSARQGSPLHF. In nucleotides, the CDR3 is TGTGCCAGCAGCGCCCGACAGGGCTCACCCCTCCACTTT.

The CDR3 loop reads CASSFSRGVARETQYF. CDR3 bases: TGTGCCAGCAGTTTTAGTCGGGGGGTCGCTAGAGAGACCCAGTACTTC. The rearrangement links TRBV2 to TRBJ2-5, with 7 bases matching TRBD2. Germline V gene data show CDR1 as SNHLY and CDR2 as FYNNEI. V lost 5 bases, J lost 4 bases, and 13 bases stayed unmatched. This CDR3 is 16 amino acids long.

This chain uses TRBV7-2 with TRBJ2-5; D unresolved. The V and J ends lost 6 bases and 3 bases respectively, with 17 bases between them. CDR1 is SGHTA, CDR2 FQGNSA, per germline. The CDR3 covers 15 residues. CDR3 protein: CASSVTGIRKETQYF. DNA of the CDR3: TGTGCCAGCAGTGTAACCGGAATCCGCAAAGAGACCCAGTACTTC.

This clonotype was found a few times. The chain employs TRBV20-1 and TRBJ2-1; 7 nucleotides agree with TRBD1. The CDR3 has 16 amino acids. Germline CDR1 DFQATT, CDR2 SNEGSKA (reference sequence). Trimming took 0 bases from V and 0 from J; bases not matched to a gene: 5. For the CDR3, the DNA is TGCAGTGCTAGAGATATGGCAGGGGGCTCCTACAATGAGCAGTTCTTC. The encoded protein is CSARDMAGGSYNEQFF.

The chain uses TRBV2 and TRBJ1-1; D uncertain. The V and J ends lost 7 bases and 3 bases respectively, with 12 bases between them. CDR1 is SNHLY, CDR2 FYNNEI, per germline. The CDR3 is made up of 13 amino acids. The CDR3 DNA follows: TGTGCCAGCAACCCCTACCCTGACACTGAAGCTTTCTTT. This translates into CASNPYPDTEAFF.

This clonotype was found a few times. The V and J genes are TRBV4-2 and TRBJ2-1; 10 bases are a match to TRBD1. CDR3 length: 16 residues. Germline CDR1 and CDR2: LGHNA and YNFKEQ. The V gene end was trimmed by 2 bases and the J gene end by 5 bases; junction bases not matched to a gene: 6. The CDR3 reads CASSQRTGGLDNEQFF. For the CDR3, the DNA is TGTGCCAGCAGCCAACGGACAGGGGGGCTGGACAATGAGCAGTTCTTC.

This sequence joins TRBV7-3 and TRBJ1-3; D is uncertain. Germline lookup yields CDR1 SGHTA and CDR2 FQGTGA. V lost 5 bases and J 2 bases, leaving 19 bases between the germline ends. The CDR3 runs 17 residues. The CDR3 loop reads CASSTHPNMDAGNTIYF. CDR3 nucleotide sequence: TGTGCCAGCAGCACGCATCCGAACATGGACGCTGGAAACACCATATATTTT. Looking up the rest from reference TRBV7-3 and TRBJ1-3 gives the full variable domain: GAGVSQTPSNKVTEKGKYVELRCDPISGHTALYWYRQSLGQGPEFLIYFQGTGAADDSGLPNDRFFAVRPEGSVSTLKIQRTERGDSAVYLCASSTHPNMDAGNTIYFGEGSWLTVV.

This clonotype appeared a few times. The chain is built from TRBV12-3 or TRBV12-4 and TRBJ2-5, with 9 bases identical to TRBD1. The tail of the sequence fits TRBJ2-1 better, so the J call may be wrong. The CDR3 sequence is 16 residues long. CDR3 coding DNA: TGTGCCAGTATCTTGGGACAGGGTCAGGCCTACAATGAGCAGTTCTTC. Translation gives CASILGQGQAYNEQFF.

J is TRBJ2-1 and V is TRBV19; D tentatively fits TRBD1 or TRBD2 (6 bases each). Looked up from germline, CDR1 is LNHDA and CDR2 is SQIVND (reference sequence). V was shortened by 1 base and J by 0 bases, with 22 bases between the two germline ends. The CDR3 is made up of 20 amino acids. In DNA, the CDR3 is TGTGCCAGTAGTATAGGAGGAGGGGGTCCTTTCACTAGCTCCTACAATGAGCAGTTCTTC. Its protein is CASSIGGGGPFTSSYNEQFF.

There are a few counts of this clonotype. The chain is built from TRBV6-1 and TRBJ1-5; D is unresolved. The V end was cut by 10 bases, the J end by 3 bases, with 13 bases between. The length of the CDR3 is 13 residues. The V gene's germline CDR1 is MNHNS and CDR2 SASEGT. The CDR3 spells CATREPSNQPQHF. The CDR3 DNA sequence: TGTGCCACCCGGGAGCCCTCCAATCAGCCCCAGCATTTT.

This clonotype occurred a few times. The V gene is TRBV15, the J gene TRBJ2-1; 7 nucleotides match TRBD2. The J segment lost 0 bases and the V segment lost 1 base, leaving 9 bases of the junction unmatched. This CDR3 contains 18 residues. Germline CDR1 LNHNV, CDR2 YYDKDF (reference sequence). In DNA, the CDR3 is TGTGCCACCAGCAGAGGAGCGGGACTACCGAGCTCCTACAATGAGCAGTTCTTC. This gives the protein CATSRGAGLPSSYNEQFF.

CDR3: CASSVPGQGGSGANVLTF. For the CDR3, the DNA is TGTGCCAGCAGCGTCCCGGGACAGGGTGGGTCTGGGGCCAACGTCCTGACTTTC. The genes are TRBV7-9 and TRBJ2-6; TRBD1 aligns across 9 bases. This CDR3 comprises 18 residues. V lost 5 bases to trimming and J lost 1 base; unmatched junction nucleotides: 9. Germline loops: CDR1 SEHNR, CDR2 FQNEAQ (reference sequence).